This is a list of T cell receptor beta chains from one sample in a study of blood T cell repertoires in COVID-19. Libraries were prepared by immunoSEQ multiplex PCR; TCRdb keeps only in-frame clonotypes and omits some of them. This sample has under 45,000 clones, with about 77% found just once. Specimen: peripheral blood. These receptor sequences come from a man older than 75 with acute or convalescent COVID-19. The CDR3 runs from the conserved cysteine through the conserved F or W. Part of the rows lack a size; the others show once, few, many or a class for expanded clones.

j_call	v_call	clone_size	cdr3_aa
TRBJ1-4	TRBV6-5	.	CASRQTGRGRKLFF
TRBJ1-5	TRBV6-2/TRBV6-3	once	CASSYNRAQPQHF
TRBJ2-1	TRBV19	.	CASTLQGVRYNEQFF
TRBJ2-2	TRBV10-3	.	CATRRGQSNTGELFF
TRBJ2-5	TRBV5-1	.	CASSYSRSIAQETQYF
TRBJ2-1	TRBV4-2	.	CASSQARGGNEQFF
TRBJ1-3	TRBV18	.	CASSPPTFSGNTIYF
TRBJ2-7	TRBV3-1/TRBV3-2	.	CASSQAGTGPYEQYF
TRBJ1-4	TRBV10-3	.	CAIHRDTNEKLFF
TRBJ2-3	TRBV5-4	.	CASSYLGADTQYF
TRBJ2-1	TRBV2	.	CASISRGNEQFF